Presented here are 12 T cell receptor beta chains from one specimen sequenced in a study of T cell responses to AZD1222 COVID-19 vaccine. Clones were sequenced by immunoSEQ multiplex PCR, and TCRdb holds only the in-frame ones, with some missing. The sample shows some 110,000 clones, around 89% of them seen only once. The material was peripheral blood, obtained on day 0 of AZD1222 vaccination. These receptors were taken from an adult in good health.

This clone was seen only once. The chain has TRBV3-1 (or the pseudogene TRBV3-2) and TRBJ1-4; 11 bases are a match to TRBD1. After removal of 4 bases from V and 5 bases from J, the junction contained 6 bases not matched to a gene. There are 16 residues in the CDR3. Looked up from germline, CDR1 is LGHDT and CDR2 is YNNKEL (reference sequence). CDR3 nucleotides: TGTGCCAGCAGCCCCTTCGGACAGGGGGCGAATGAAAAACTGTTTTTT. Translation: CASSPFGQGANEKLFF.

The V gene is TRBV5-6, the J gene TRBJ1-6; 7 positions agree with TRBD1. Trimming removed 3 bases from V and 4 bases from J; junction bases left unmatched: 7. The CDR3 covers 16 residues. The germline V gene has CDR1 SGHDT and CDR2 YYEEEE. In DNA form, the CDR3 reads TGTGCCAGCAGCTCACCCGGGACAGCGTATAATTCACCCCTCCACTTT. Its translation: CASSSPGTAYNSPLHF. Looking up the rest from reference TRBV5-6 and TRBJ1-6 gives the full variable domain: DAGVTQSPTHLIKTRGQQVTLRCSPKSGHDTVSWYQQALGQGPQFIFQYYEEEERQRGNFPDRFSGHQFPNYSSELNVNALLLGDSALYLCASSSPGTAYNSPLHFGNGTRLTVT.

The V and J genes are TRBV7-2 and TRBJ1-2; 9 bases fit TRBD1. The germline CDR1 and CDR2 sequences are SGHTA and FQGNSA. The junction had 2 bases not matched to a gene; V was cut back by 5 bases and J by 7 bases. The CDR3 consists of 12 residues. CDR3 DNA sequence: TGTGCCAGCAGCCAGACAGGGGGTGGCTACACCTTC. Residues: CASSQTGGGYTF. Full variable domain (remainder filled in from reference TRBV7-2 and TRBJ1-2): GAGVSQSPSNKVTEKGKDVELRCDPISGHTALYWYRQSLGQGLEFLIYFQGNSAPDKSGLPSDRFSAERTGGSVSTLTIQRTQQEDSAVYLCASSQTGGGYTFGSGTRLTVV.

The CDR3 nucleotides read TGTGCCAGCTCACCACAAAACAGGGGAGAGGCTTTCTTT. Protein sequence: CASSPQNRGEAFF. The chain joins TRBV18 to TRBJ1-1; TRBD1 aligns across 7 bases. The CDR3 has 13 amino acids. Trimming cost V 1 base and J 11 bases; bases outside gene matches: 7. Germline V gene data show CDR1 as KGHSH and CDR2 as LQKENI.

The CDR3 sequence is CASSVVVLAGGPGSYEQYF. The CDR3, as DNA: TGTGCCAGCAGCGTAGTTGTACTAGCGGGAGGGCCGGGGTCCTACGAGCAGTACTTC. V usage is TRBV9 and J usage is TRBJ2-7, with 13 bases fitting TRBD2. The CDR3 runs to 19 residues. Germline-derived CDR1 and CDR2 are SGDLS and YYNGEE. The J segment lost 1 base and the V segment lost 0 bases, leaving 10 bases of the junction unmatched.

The chain employs TRBV4-1 and TRBJ1-5; TRBD1 matches at 7 bases. J gave up 4 bases and V 5 bases, and 8 bases lay outside the gene matches. CDR3 length equals 15 residues. Germline-derived CDR1 and CDR2 are MGHRA and YSYEKL. The CDR3 DNA is TGCGCCAGCAGCGACCCGGGACAGCCTAATCAGCCCCAGCATTTT. Translated: CASSDPGQPNQPQHF.

This clone was seen a few times. The V gene is TRBV5-1, the J gene TRBJ2-7; TRBD1 matches 7 bases. Germline trimming cut 3 bases from V and 4 bases from J; bases unmatched to any gene: 7. CDR1 SGHRS and CDR2 YFSETQ come from the germline V gene. The CDR3 covers 14 residues. The CDR3 region is CASSSRGNNYEQYF. The CDR3 DNA sequence: TGCGCCAGCAGCTCCAGGGGGAACAATTACGAGCAGTACTTC.

The chain combines TRBV28 with TRBJ2-7, with D possibly being TRBD2 (5 bases). Germline loops: CDR1 MDHEN, CDR2 SYDVKM. This CDR3 has 13 residues. Trimming pared 4 bases from V and 3 bases from J, leaving 10 bases between. The DNA for the CDR3 is TGTGCCAGCAGTTCGGGGAGCCTCTACGAGCAGTACTTC. Its protein product is CASSSGSLYEQYF.

The chain links TRBV6-1 to TRBJ2-1; D remains unclear. The length of the CDR3 is 15 residues. Trimming stripped 2 bases from V and 4 bases from J, with 12 bases between. Germline CDR1 reads MNHNS; CDR2 reads SASEGT. The CDR3 here is CASSEMQERYNEQFF. The CDR3 DNA reads TGTGCCAGCAGTGAAATGCAGGAACGATACAATGAGCAGTTCTTC.

CDR3 in amino acids: CASSEDPGLVAEQFF. CDR3 bases: TGTGCCAGCAGTGAAGACCCGGGACTAGTGGCTGAGCAGTTCTTC. The genes are TRBV6-1 and TRBJ2-1, with 8 bases lining up with TRBD2. Germline trimming cut 1 base from V and 9 bases from J; bases unmatched to any gene: 8. Germline V CDR1 and CDR2: MNHNS, SASEGT. This CDR3 comprises 15 residues.

The chain carries TRBV18 and TRBJ1-2; D unresolved. The V and J ends lost 0 bases and 4 bases respectively, with 9 bases between them. The CDR3 runs 14 residues. CDR1 is KGHSH, CDR2 LQKENI, per germline. CDR3 coding DNA: TGTGCCAGCTCACCACCGATAACTCGCTATGGCTACACCTTC. Translating gives CASSPPITRYGYTF. Combining the CDR3 with reference TRBV18 and TRBJ1-2 gives the whole variable domain NAGVMQNPRHLVRRRGQEARLRCSPMKGHSHVYWYRQLPEEGLKFMVYLQKENIIDESGMPKERFSAEFPKEGPSILRIQQVVRGDSAAYFCASSPPITRYGYTFGSGTRLTVV.

The V and J genes are TRBV6-6 and TRBJ1-2; D perhaps matches TRBD1 (5 bases). This CDR3 comprises 13 residues. Germline V gives CDR1 MNHNY, CDR2 SVGAGI (reference sequence). Trimming shortened V by 6 bases and J by 2 bases, and 10 bases separated the two germline ends. CDR3: CASRAGGNYGYTF. CDR3 nucleotides: TGTGCCAGCAGAGCCGGGGGGAACTATGGCTACACCTTC.